Included here is one TCR beta chain sequence, with context. Its antigen is not identified. This sample stems from a study of T cell responses to AZD1222 COVID-19 vaccine. Some clones are missing from TCRdb's copy, which holds only in-frame ones; the method was immunoSEQ multiplex PCR. The repertoire consists of 130,000 to 150,000 clones, with around 90% occurring once and the leading ten covering roughly 1.8%. Findings and limits, study-wide: Only a handful of people who got AZD1222 tested seropositive at baseline. With dominance at 160-218 and 743-854, vaccine-associated CD4 TCRs spanned spike. Reports indicate that nearly half of spike-specific TCRs are directed at unmutated variant regions.

V was clipped by 6 bases and J by 0 bases, with 17 bases between them. The CDR3 covers 16 residues. From germline, CDR1 is SNHLY and CDR2 FYNNEI. V gene TRBV2 combines with J gene TRBJ1-1; D is unclear. This sequence was found in an adult who received the AZD1222 COVID-19 vaccine. This specimen consisted of peripheral blood, obtained 28 days after the second AZD1222 dose. CDR3: CASRHDNSLMNTEAFF. The CDR3 region has the DNA TGTGCCAGCAGACACGACAACTCCCTCATGAACACTGAAGCTTTCTTT.